What follows are 24 T cell receptor beta chains derived from one specimen sequenced in a study of blood T cell repertoires in COVID-19. Produced via immunoSEQ multiplex PCR; TCRdb's table is partial and in-frame only. This sample has fewer than 250,000 clones, with around four fifths found just once. Sequenced input: peripheral blood. These receptors were taken from a woman in her 70s with active or convalescent COVID-19.

The V call is TRBV7-9, the J call TRBJ2-1; 11 bases fit TRBD2. Trimming at V came to 5 bases and at J to 9 bases, leaving 15 bases not matched to a gene. Per the germline V gene, CDR1 is SEHNR and CDR2 is FQNEAQ (reference sequence). The CDR3 is 17 amino acids. The CDR3 sequence is CASSGRLAGGPLGEQFF. The CDR3 region has the DNA TGTGCCAGCAGCGGCAGATTAGCGGGAGGGCCTTTAGGTGAGCAGTTCTTC.

The chain is built from TRBV6-1 and TRBJ2-7, with 9 bases aligning to TRBD2. Germline CDR1 and CDR2: MNHNS and SASEGT. V gave up 2 bases and J gave up 2 bases; unmatched junction bases: 7. The CDR3 sequence is 16 residues long. The CDR3 DNA reads TGTGCCAGCAGTGAAAGGCCTAGCGGGATGACCTACGAGCAGTACTTC. Amino acids: CASSERPSGMTYEQYF.

The J gene is TRBJ1-1, the V gene TRBV5-4; weak D call: TRBD1 (6 bases). The CDR3 spans 15 residues. Germline CDR1 SGHNT, CDR2 YYREEE (reference sequence). V lost 10 bases and J lost 2, with 21 bases in between. CDR3 nucleotide sequence: TGTGCCCAATTTGTGGGGGGGGGCCTTAACACTGAAGCTTTCTTT. Residues: CAQFVGGGLNTEAFF.

The chain employs TRBV9 and TRBJ2-3; 10 nucleotides line up with TRBD2. The V segment lost 0 bases and the J segment 0 bases; nucleotides outside the gene matches: 4. The CDR3 runs 17 residues. The V gene's germline CDR1 is SGDLS and CDR2 YYNGEE. Here the CDR3 DNA reads TGTGCCAGCAGCGTAGCGGGACTAGCGATAAGCACAGATACGCAGTATTTT. This translates into CASSVAGLAISTDTQYF.

Only a few counts were recorded for this clone. This chain uses TRBV10-3 with TRBJ2-2; weak D call: TRBD1 (6 bases). V lost 6 bases, J lost 4 bases, and 15 bases lay in between. This CDR3 region has 15 residues. The germline V gene encodes CDR1 ENHRY and CDR2 SYGVKD. DNA of the CDR3: TGTGCCATCAGCGAACAGGGTACGAGCACCGGGGAGCTGTTTTTT. Its translation is CAISEQGTSTGELFF.

The V call is TRBV3-1 (or the pseudogene TRBV3-2), the J call TRBJ2-5; 8 bases match TRBD1. The V gene end was trimmed by 3 bases and the J gene end by 3 bases; junction bases not matched to a gene: 6. The CDR3 spans 15 residues. CDR1 and CDR2 (germline): LGHDT, YNNKEL (reference sequence). The CDR3 region has the DNA TGTGCCAGCAGCCAGCGGACAGGGTCGAAAGAGACCCAGTACTTC. Its protein is CASSQRTGSKETQYF.

The J gene is TRBJ2-3, the V gene TRBV5-1, with D possibly matching TRBD2 (5 bases). The CDR3 length is 17 residues. V lost 4 bases, J lost 3 bases, and 21 bases lay in between. Germline CDR1 and CDR2: SGHRS and YFSETQ. The chain's CDR3 is CASSHPITAGGTDTQYF. The CDR3 DNA is TGCGCCAGCAGCCACCCCATCACGGCGGGTGGAACAGATACGCAGTATTTT.

The chain has TRBV28 and TRBJ1-3; D may be TRBD1 (5 bases). The CDR3 has 14 residues. Trimming pared 8 bases from V and 4 bases from J, leaving 15 bases between. From germline, CDR1 is MDHEN and CDR2 SYDVKM. CDR3 nucleotides: TGTGCCAGCGGCAGGGTGGCTGGCGGAAACACCATATATTTT. This sequence encodes CASGRVAGGNTIYF.

The table lists this clone with a few counts. This chain links TRBV19 with TRBJ2-3; D is unclear. Germline V gene sequence: CDR1 LNHDA, CDR2 SQIVND (reference sequence). Trimming cost V 11 bases and J 0 bases, with 12 bases left between them. The CDR3 loop spans 13 amino acids. The CDR3 protein is CASRPTSTDTQYF. CDR3 DNA sequence: TGTGCCTCGCGGCCTACTAGCACAGATACGCAGTATTTT. The full variable domain, rest sourced from reference TRBV19 and TRBJ2-3, is DGGITQSPKYLFRKEGQNVTLSCEQNLNHDAMYWYRQDPGQGLRLIYYSQIVNDFQKGDIAEGYSVSREKKESFPLTVTSAQKNPTAFYLCASRPTSTDTQYFGPGTRLTVL.

The genes are TRBV7-2 and TRBJ2-7; weak D call: TRBD1 (6 bases). Germline V CDR1 and CDR2: SGHTA, FQGNSA. The CDR3 is 14 residues long. Trimming removed 1 base at V and 4 bases at J, with 11 bases between. This CDR3 reads CASSLGPGVYEQYF. The CDR3 coding sequence is TGTGCCAGCAGCTTAGGTCCAGGGGTTTACGAGCAGTACTTC.

The rearrangement links TRBV7-9 to TRBJ2-7; D remains unclear. The CDR3 consists of 11 residues. Looked up from germline, CDR1 is SEHNR and CDR2 is FQNEAQ (reference sequence). Trimming took off 2 bases at V and 6 bases at J, with 5 bases between the two ends. CDR3 sequence: CASSLLSEQYF. DNA for the CDR3: TGTGCCAGCAGCTTATTATCCGAGCAGTACTTC. Based on the CDR3 plus reference TRBV7-9 and TRBJ2-7, the full variable domain is DTGVSQNPRHKITKRGQNVTFRCDPISEHNRLYWYRQTLGQGPEFLTYFQNEAQLEKSRLLSDRFSAERPKGSFSTLEIQRTEQGDSAMYLCASSLLSEQYFGPGTRLTVT.

The chain recombines TRBV19 with TRBJ1-6, with 9 bases lining up with TRBD1. Germline V lookup: CDR1 LNHDA, CDR2 SQIVND (reference sequence). The CDR3 is made up of 11 amino acids. The V segment lost 3 bases and the J segment 17 bases; nucleotides outside the gene matches: 2. CDR3 sequence (DNA): TGTGCCAGTAGTATGGGACAGGGAGTCCACTTT. As protein: CASSMGQGVHF.

The chain links TRBV7-2 to TRBJ2-2; 11 nucleotides agree with TRBD2. V dropped 7 bases and J dropped 4; count of bases not matched to a gene: 11. Germline V CDR1 and CDR2: SGHTA, FQGNSA. The length of the CDR3 is 17 residues. CDR3 sequence: CASKPPGTSGITGELFF. CDR3 nucleotide sequence: TGTGCCAGCAAACCCCCGGGGACTAGCGGAATCACCGGGGAGCTGTTTTTT.

This clone was picked up a small number of times. The V gene is TRBV5-5, the J gene TRBJ2-7; D not certain. The CDR3 spans 11 residues. CDR1 and CDR2 (germline): SGHKS, YYEKEE (reference sequence). V was shortened by 3 bases and J by 3 bases, with 4 bases between the two germline ends. The CDR3 here is CASSSNYEQYF. CDR3 nucleotide sequence: TGTGCCAGCAGCTCCAACTACGAGCAGTACTTC. Complete variable domain (other parts from reference TRBV5-5 and TRBJ2-7): DAGVTQSPTHLIKTRGQQVTLRCSPISGHKSVSWYQQVLGQGPQFIFQYYEKEERGRGNFPDRFSARQFPNYSSELNVNALLLGDSALYLCASSSNYEQYFGPGTRLTVT.

In this sample, this clone turned up a few times. The chain couples TRBV5-6 to TRBJ2-2, with D hard to call. V was clipped by 2 bases and J by 5 bases, with 7 bases between them. The CDR3 totals 13 residues. CDR1 SGHDT and CDR2 YYEEEE come from the germline V gene. The CDR3 region is CASSLVETGELFF. In DNA form, the CDR3 reads TGTGCCAGCAGCTTAGTAGAAACCGGGGAGCTGTTTTTT.

This chain uses TRBV24-1 with TRBJ2-2; 10 bases fit TRBD1. Germline V CDR1 and CDR2: KGHDR, SFDVKD. The trim removed 10 bases at V and 9 bases at J, leaving 7 bases unmatched. This CDR3 is 13 amino acids long. CDR3 bases: TGTGCCACTACTGACAGGGGGCTGCGGGAGCTGTTTTTT. It yields the protein CATTDRGLRELFF.

In this sample, this clone turned up once. This CDR3 is CASSVDRFSGYTF. The CDR3 coding sequence is TGTGCCAGCTCAGTCGACAGGTTCTCTGGCTACACCTTC. The chain couples TRBV18 to TRBJ1-2; possibly TRBD1 for D (6 bases). CDR1 is KGHSH and CDR2 is LQKENI in the germline V gene. The CDR3 sequence is 13 residues long. The V end lost 5 bases, the J end lost 7 bases, and 14 bases lay between the germline ends.

The chain links TRBV7-9 to TRBJ1-2; 7 bases line up with TRBD1. The CDR3 sequence is 12 residues long. After removal of 5 bases from V and 8 bases from J, the junction contained 5 bases not matched to a gene. CDR1 and CDR2 (germline): SEHNR, FQNEAQ (reference sequence). CDR3 protein: CASSETGRGYTF. The CDR3 DNA follows: TGTGCCAGCAGCGAGACAGGGCGCGGCTACACCTTC.

This clone was counted a single time. The V gene is TRBV7-9, the J gene TRBJ1-1; weak D call: TRBD1 (5 bases). The ends were cut back, 2 bases at V and 5 bases at J, with 12 bases in the middle. Per germline, CDR1 SEHNR and CDR2 FQNEAQ (reference sequence). The length of the CDR3 is 14 residues. The DNA for the CDR3 is TGTGCCAGCAGCTTAACAGGATTTCGGACTGAAGCTTTCTTT. Amino acid sequence: CASSLTGFRTEAFF.

The chain employs TRBV5-1 and TRBJ1-1; no definite D call. Trimming shortened V by 0 bases and J by 4 bases, and 10 bases separated the two germline ends. The CDR3 runs 14 residues. CDR1 is SGHRS and CDR2 is YFSETQ in the germline V gene. CDR3 coding DNA: TGCGCCAGCAGCTTGGAGGGCGAGGGCACTGAAGCTTTCTTT. It is translated as CASSLEGEGTEAFF.

The chain links TRBV7-9 to TRBJ2-7, with 8 bases that match TRBD2. There are 15 residues in the CDR3. The germline V gene encodes CDR1 SEHNR and CDR2 FQNEAQ (reference sequence). The J segment lost 7 bases and the V segment lost 5 bases, leaving 13 bases of the junction unmatched. The CDR3 sequence: CASSLRRGLADEQYF. The CDR3 DNA is TGTGCCAGCAGCCTCCGCCGCGGACTAGCAGATGAGCAGTACTTC.

The J gene is TRBJ2-4, the V gene TRBV2, with D possibly being TRBD1 (6 bases). CDR1 SNHLY and CDR2 FYNNEI come from the germline V gene. Trimming pared 6 bases from V and 8 bases from J, leaving 20 bases between. The CDR3 is 15 residues long. The CDR3 protein is CASRDDRWGRDIQYF. CDR3 nucleotide sequence: TGTGCCAGCAGAGACGACAGGTGGGGTAGAGACATTCAGTACTTC.

The chain links TRBV28 to TRBJ1-2; D is perhaps TRBD1 (6 bases). The CDR3 length is 16 residues. V was cut by 5 bases and J by 4 bases, with 20 bases left in between. Germline values: CDR1 MDHEN, CDR2 SYDVKM. The CDR3: CASSPAGGGAGYGYTF. The DNA of the CDR3 is TGTGCCAGCAGTCCGGCCGGGGGGGGCGCAGGCTATGGCTACACCTTC.

The CDR3 DNA is TGCGCCAGCAGCCCGGGAGATCTAGCGGTGGTCTACGAGCAGTACTTC. Its protein product is CASSPGDLAVVYEQYF. The chain uses TRBV5-1 and TRBJ2-7, with TRBD2 matching 7 bases. CDR3 length: 16 amino acids. CDR1 is SGHRS, CDR2 YFSETQ, per germline. The V and J ends lost 4 bases and 3 bases, in that order; junction bases with no gene match: 13.